These T cell receptor beta chains were read from a single sample in a study of identifying expanded T cells in peripheral blood. Data came from immunoSEQ multiplex PCR; TCRdb stores just in-frame clones and leaves some out. The data show about 58,000 clones, with about 92% seen just once and 3% to 4.5% held by the top ten. The sequenced sample was blood. Receptors were obtained from a person aged 18 to 69 in good health. Both conserved end residues are part of each CDR3.

TRBJ2-1,TRBV7-9,CASSPGAGVTYNEQFF
TRBJ1-3,TRBV9,CASSVGGRQGDGNTIYF
TRBJ1-2,TRBV6-1,CASSAMDRGQVGYTF
TRBJ2-1,TRBV9,CASSVLAGAEYNEQFF
TRBJ2-7,TRBV6-6,CASSSRTGANEQYF
TRBJ1-1,TRBV18,CASSPGQGYTEAFF
TRBJ2-1,TRBV9,CASSVGGKFYNEQFF
TRBJ2-7,TRBV9,CASSFTDTSYEQYF
TRBJ2-5,TRBV15,CATSKPGQQETQYF
TRBJ2-7,TRBV28,CASRLAGQTYEQYF
TRBJ1-2,TRBV30,CACHDLRGYTF
TRBJ1-2,TRBV4-3,CASSQDQQGIDGYTF
TRBJ2-3,TRBV6-5,CASSLPSNRATQYF
TRBJ2-5,TRBV5-1,CASRSGGGETQYF
TRBJ2-3,TRBV28,CASKFDSGADTQYF
TRBJ1-1,TRBV9,CASSVEGDDTEAFF
TRBJ1-2,TRBV25-1,CASSEQTGGMEGYTF
TRBJ2-3,TRBV4-2,CASSHAEGAAGGFDTQYF
TRBJ2-2,TRBV6-6,CASNLRVGGELFF
TRBJ1-2,TRBV4-1,CASSQVPPYGYTF
TRBJ2-4,TRBV5-3,CARSGGQETAGLQYF
TRBJ1-1,TRBV7-2,CASSLMGQGKTEAFF
TRBJ2-3,TRBV7-2,CASRVSGGTDTQYF
TRBJ1-2,TRBV28,CASRPTPANYGYTF
TRBJ2-1,TRBV29-1,CSVDSVPRSYNEQFF
TRBJ1-5,TRBV7-2,CASSGTGLQPQHF
TRBJ1-2,TRBV2,CASSRAGDGYTF
TRBJ2-5,TRBV13,CASSLGFGRAGEETQYF
TRBJ1-2,TRBV6-5,CASGSGGGYNGYTF
TRBJ2-7,TRBV14,CASSQGGGGGREQYF
TRBJ1-1,TRBV29-1,CSVERMTTEAFF
TRBJ1-2,TRBV11-2,CASSRPYGPYGYTF
TRBJ2-1,TRBV5-4,CASSFGGWDQGKFF
TRBJ2-1,TRBV19,CASSIGHEQFF
TRBJ2-1,TRBV28,CASSLLGTNSYNEQFF
TRBJ2-3,TRBV6-6,CASSLAGGPPDTQYF
TRBJ2-7,TRBV7-8,CASSLTGTGPYEQYF
TRBJ2-7,TRBV5-4,CASSRERSYEQYF